One sample yielded the 6 T cell receptor beta chains listed below, sequenced in a study of blood T cell repertoires in COVID-19. This table comes from immunoSEQ multiplex PCR, and its TCRdb copy is limited to in-frame clones, with some not included. The sample holds 32,000 or so clones, around 90% seen once. Sequencing input: peripheral blood. The receptors originated from a man between 65 and 80 years old with acute or convalescent COVID-19.

This chain uses TRBV7-2 with TRBJ1-3; D is unresolved. V was shortened by 4 bases and J by 4 bases, with 11 bases between the two germline ends. The CDR3 loop spans 14 amino acids. CDR1 and CDR2 (germline): SGHTA, FQGNSA. CDR3 DNA: TGTGCCAGCAGCTATGCTCACACAGGAAACACCATATATTTT. As protein: CASSYAHTGNTIYF.

The chain uses TRBV19 and TRBJ2-1, with D possibly matching TRBD2 (6 bases). The length of the CDR3 is 18 residues. The V end was cut by 4 bases, the J end by 6 bases, with 25 bases between. CDR1 is LNHDA, CDR2 SQIVND, per germline (reference sequence). The CDR3 reads CASSRGRDFPLRGNEQFF. Written as DNA, the CDR3 is TGTGCCAGTAGTAGGGGAAGGGACTTTCCCCTTAGGGGCAATGAGCAGTTCTTC.

V usage is TRBV27 and J usage is TRBJ1-1; 10 nucleotides agree with TRBD1. The CDR3 covers 14 residues. After removal of 5 bases from V and 2 bases from J, the junction contained 2 bases not matched to a gene. The germline V gene encodes CDR1 MNHEY and CDR2 SMNVEV (reference sequence). The chain's CDR3 is CASSRTGGNTEAFF. As DNA, the CDR3 is TGTGCCAGCAGTCGGACAGGGGGTAACACTGAAGCTTTCTTT.

V usage is TRBV7-6 and J usage is TRBJ2-7, with 7 bases matching TRBD2. The length of the CDR3 is 16 residues. Germline V gives CDR1 SGHVS, CDR2 FNYEAQ. With 4 bases clipped from V and 6 bases from J, the junction kept 15 bases outside the gene matches. For the CDR3, the DNA is TGTGCCAGCAGCTCTGGGACTACCGTTGCTTCCCCCGAGCAGTACTTC. Residues: CASSSGTTVASPEQYF.

This clone came up a few times. The chain employs TRBV29-1 and TRBJ1-2, with D possibly TRBD1 on 6 matching bases. V lost 7 bases and J 1 base, leaving 13 bases between the germline ends. The CDR3 length is 13 residues. Germline CDR1 reads SQVTM; CDR2 reads ANQGSEA. CDR3 residues: CSDSDSDNYGYTF. CDR3 nucleotides: TGCAGCGATTCGGACAGTGATAACTATGGCTACACCTTC.

V is TRBV9 and J is TRBJ1-3, with unresolved D. V was trimmed by 4 bases and J by 16 bases, leaving 18 bases between them. The CDR3 contains 12 residues. CDR1 is SGDLS, CDR2 YYNGEE, per germline. The CDR3 loop reads CASSHPRGSLYF. The CDR3 coding sequence is TGTGCCAGCAGCCACCCACGGGGTTCGCTCTATTTT.